The T cell receptor (beta chain) described here comes from a study of blood T cell repertoires in COVID-19. Turning to the study itself: The United States, Italy and Spain supplied acute and convalescent COVID-19 samples. Sample material is recorded as cDNA or gDNA derived from T cells, B-cell-depleted T cells, or PBMCs.

TCRdb's copy holds only in-frame clones and misses some; the assay was immunoSEQ multiplex PCR. The table shows approximately 210,000 clones, with 80% to 90% occurring only once. Germline values: CDR1 SGHRS, CDR2 YFSETQ. The CDR3 contains 16 residues. V lost 4 bases, J lost 0 bases, and 16 bases lay in between. The sequence was collected from a man aged 40-50 years with acute or convalescent COVID-19. The J gene is TRBJ1-2, the V gene TRBV5-1; weak D call: TRBD1 (6 bases). The sample taken for sequencing was peripheral blood. The CDR3 DNA follows: TGCGCCAGCAGCCCGGGACACGCAAGTCCTAACTATGGCTACACCTTC. Encoded protein: CASSPGHASPNYGYTF.